This TCR beta chain originates from a study of cytomegalovirus exposure and HLA in healthy donors. Study-wide background: An earlier analysis found 110 million or so unique TCR beta sequences from approximately 190 million T cells.

V was shortened by 5 bases and J by 1 base, with 11 bases between the two germline ends. In germline, CDR1 is MNHNS, CDR2 SASEGT. The CDR3 covers 14 residues. A note on this clone: The antigen remains undetermined.

General observations from the study: Data from an earlier analysis indicated that most TCR beta V segments were productive either about 87% or about 30% of the time. The authors reported that TCR beta sequences could predict HLA-A and HLA-B alleles. These predictions were accurate for most subjects in the first cohort. There were some public TCRs occurring in many donors, but most TCR sequences were rare.

Researchers ran the PCR with 60 Vbeta and 13 Jbeta primers. Here immunoSEQ multiplex PCR was the method, and the copy in TCRdb shows in-frame clones only, minus some. The sample includes approximately 72,000 clones, around 80% of them seen just once. The receptor was isolated from a man between 18 and 35 years old in good health and CMV-seronegative. The chain uses TRBV6-1 and TRBJ2-5; D perhaps matches TRBD1 (6 bases). Input material: PBMCs. CDR3 sequence: CASSPQGLQETQYF. The CDR3 bases are TGTGCCAGCAGTCCACAGGGTCTCCAAGAGACCCAGTACTTC.